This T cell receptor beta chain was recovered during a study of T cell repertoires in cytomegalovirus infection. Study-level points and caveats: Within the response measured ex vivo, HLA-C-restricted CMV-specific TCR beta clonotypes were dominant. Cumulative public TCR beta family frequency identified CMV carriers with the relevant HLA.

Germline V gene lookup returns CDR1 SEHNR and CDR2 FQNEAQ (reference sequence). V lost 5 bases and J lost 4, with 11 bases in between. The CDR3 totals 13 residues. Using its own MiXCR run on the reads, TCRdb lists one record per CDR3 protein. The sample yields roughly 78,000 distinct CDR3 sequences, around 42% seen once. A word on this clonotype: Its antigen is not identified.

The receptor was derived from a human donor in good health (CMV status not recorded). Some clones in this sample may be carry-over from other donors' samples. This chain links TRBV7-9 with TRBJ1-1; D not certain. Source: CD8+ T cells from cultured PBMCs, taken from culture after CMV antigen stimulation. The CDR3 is CASSAPGPTEAFF. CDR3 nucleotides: TGTGCCAGCAGCGCCCCCGGGCCCACTGAAGCTTTCTTT.